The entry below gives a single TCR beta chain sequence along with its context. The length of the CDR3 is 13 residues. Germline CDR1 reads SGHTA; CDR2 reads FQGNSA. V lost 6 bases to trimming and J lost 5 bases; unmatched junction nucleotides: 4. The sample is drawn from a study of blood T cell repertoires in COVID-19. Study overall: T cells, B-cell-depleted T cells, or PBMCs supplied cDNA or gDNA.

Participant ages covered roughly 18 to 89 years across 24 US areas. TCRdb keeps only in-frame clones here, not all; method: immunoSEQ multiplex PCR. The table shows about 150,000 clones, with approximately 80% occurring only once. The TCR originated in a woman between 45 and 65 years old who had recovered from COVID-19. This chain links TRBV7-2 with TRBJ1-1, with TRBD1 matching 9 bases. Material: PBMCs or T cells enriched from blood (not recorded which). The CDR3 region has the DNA TGTGCCAGCAGAGTGACAGGGGGAACTGAAGCTTTCTTT. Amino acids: CASRVTGGTEAFF.